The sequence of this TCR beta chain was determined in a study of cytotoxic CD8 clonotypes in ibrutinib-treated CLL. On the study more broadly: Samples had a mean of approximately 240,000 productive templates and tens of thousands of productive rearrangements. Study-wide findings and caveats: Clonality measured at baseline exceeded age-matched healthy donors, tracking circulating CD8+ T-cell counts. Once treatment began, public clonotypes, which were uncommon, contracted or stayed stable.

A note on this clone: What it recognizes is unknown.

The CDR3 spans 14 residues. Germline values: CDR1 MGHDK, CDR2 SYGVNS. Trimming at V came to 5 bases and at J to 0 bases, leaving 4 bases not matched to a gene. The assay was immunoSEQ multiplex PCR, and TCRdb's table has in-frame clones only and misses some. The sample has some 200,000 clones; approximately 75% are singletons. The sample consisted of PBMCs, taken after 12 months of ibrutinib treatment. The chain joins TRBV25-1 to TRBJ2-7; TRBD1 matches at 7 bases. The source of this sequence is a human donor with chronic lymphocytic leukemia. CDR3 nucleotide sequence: TGTGCCAGCAGTTTGACAGGGAGCTCCTACGAGCAGTACTTC. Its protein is CASSLTGSSYEQYF.